One and the same sample provided the 24 T cell receptor beta chains below, sequenced in a study of blood T cells in healthy people across ages. Using a J-beta primer mix together with a sample-barcoded 5' primer, a second PCR was run for roughly 7 to 11 cycles. From the 5' RACE reads, TCRdb called clonotypes with MiXCR, one entry per CDR3 protein. The table includes approximately 940,000 distinct CDR3 sequences, around 48% detected once. Sequencing used blood. The source is a man aged 25 to 45 in good health.

This clonotype was seen a handful of times. This chain links TRBV3-1 with TRBJ2-3; TRBD1 matches at 7 bases. Germline values: CDR1 LGHDT, CDR2 YNNKEL (reference sequence). V was clipped by 2 bases and J by 5 bases; unmatched bases: 1. The CDR3 has 13 amino acids. The CDR3 sequence: CASSQNRGDTQYF. The CDR3 DNA is TGTGCCAGCAGCCAAAACAGGGGAGATACGCAGTATTTT.

The chain recombines TRBV7-9 with TRBJ1-1, with TRBD1 as a possible D gene (5 bases). The germline V gene encodes CDR1 SEHNR and CDR2 FQNEAQ (reference sequence). V lost 3 bases to trimming and J lost 3 bases, with 17 bases between them. The CDR3 consists of 16 residues. CDR3 in amino acids: CASSFGSPQGDTEAFF. The CDR3 DNA is TGTGCCAGCAGCTTTGGGTCTCCCCAGGGAGACACTGAAGCTTTCTTT.

V and J are TRBV25-1 and TRBJ2-7; D may be TRBD1 or TRBD2 (7 bases each). CDR1 is MGHDK and CDR2 is SYGVNS in the germline V gene. CDR3 length: 14 residues. Deletions cut 1 base from V and 9 bases from J, with 16 bases between. CDR3 sequence: CASSELETGRVQYF. The CDR3 DNA is TGTGCCAGCAGTGAATTGGAGACAGGGAGGGTGCAGTACTTC.

This clonotype came up a few times. The CDR3 here is CASSRAGTGNYGYTF. CDR3 DNA: TGTGCCAGCAGCCGCGCCGGGACTGGAAACTATGGCTACACCTTC. The chain combines TRBV3-1 with TRBJ1-2, with a weak D call TRBD1 (5 bases). The V gene's germline CDR1 is LGHDT and CDR2 YNNKEL (reference sequence). V was clipped by 4 bases and J by 2 bases, with 14 bases between them. The CDR3 totals 15 residues. The full variable domain, completed using reference TRBV3-1 and TRBJ1-2, is DTAVSQTPKYLVTQMGNDKSIKCEQNLGHDTMYWYKQDSKKFLKIMFSYNNKELIINETVPNRFSPKSPDKAHLNLHINSLELGDSAVYFCASSRAGTGNYGYTFGSGTRLTVV.

This clonotype has only a few counts. The chain is built from TRBV12-3 or TRBV12-4 and TRBJ2-5; 13 bases align to TRBD2. The CDR3 runs to 15 residues. With 5 bases clipped from V and 4 bases from J, the junction kept 4 bases outside the gene matches. The CDR3 spells CASSPGLAGRETQYF. The CDR3 DNA reads as TGTGCCAGCAGTCCGGGACTAGCGGGGAGAGAGACCCAGTACTTC.

This clonotype was found many times. The chain joins TRBV4-2 to TRBJ2-7, with D tentatively TRBD2 (6 bases). V was trimmed by 3 bases and J by 2 bases, leaving 11 bases between them. Germline loops: CDR1 LGHNA, CDR2 YNFKEQ. The CDR3 sequence is 14 residues long. In nucleotides, the CDR3 is TGTGCCAGCAGCCAGGCGGGGAGTACCTACGAGCAGTACTTC. This codes for CASSQAGSTYEQYF.

CDR3 protein: CSAPNPGQGSNEQFF. The CDR3 DNA sequence: TGCAGTGCACCGAATCCGGGACAGGGATCCAATGAGCAGTTCTTC. V gene TRBV20-1 combines with J gene TRBJ2-1; TRBD1 matches at 9 bases. The CDR3 totals 15 residues. V lost 6 bases to trimming and J lost 6 bases; unmatched junction nucleotides: 12. Germline-derived CDR1 and CDR2 are DFQATT and SNEGSKA (reference sequence).

The chain links TRBV19 to TRBJ2-3; a weak D match, TRBD1 (7 bases). The germline CDR1 and CDR2 sequences are LNHDA and SQIVND (reference sequence). The V gene lost 4 bases and the J gene lost 4 bases, with 15 bases spanning the gap. The CDR3 sequence is 15 residues long. The CDR3 region is CASSSGQEGSDTQYF. Here the CDR3 DNA reads TGTGCCAGTAGTAGCGGACAGGAGGGTTCAGATACGCAGTATTTT.

In the case of this clonotype: A read error may produce the germline difference seen at one junction end. This chain uses TRBV5-1 with TRBJ1-1; D unresolved. Germline assignment: CDR1 SGHRS and CDR2 YFSETQ. The CDR3 is made up of 13 amino acids. Here the CDR3 reads CAGSLDGNTEAFF. CDR3 bases: TGCGCCGGCAGCCTGGACGGGAACACTGAAGCTTTCTTT.

The chain is built from TRBV3-1 and TRBJ2-3; D gene ambiguous. Germline values: CDR1 LGHDT, CDR2 YNNKEL (reference sequence). This CDR3 spans 13 amino acids. Trimming stripped 3 bases from V and 5 bases from J, with 9 bases between. The CDR3 spells CASSQRWEDTQYF. In DNA, the CDR3 is TGTGCCAGCAGCCAGAGGTGGGAAGATACGCAGTATTTT.

The CDR3 sequence: CASSPRAGWDTGELFF. CDR3 nucleotide sequence: TGTGCCAGCAGCCCGAGAGCAGGGTGGGACACCGGGGAGCTGTTTTTT. The V and J genes are TRBV9 and TRBJ2-2, with D possibly matching TRBD1 (5 bases). The CDR3 extends over 16 amino acids. Germline CDR1 reads SGDLS; CDR2 reads YYNGEE. V lost 4 bases, J lost 3 bases, and 16 bases lay in between.

This clonotype was seen a few times. A much larger clone lies a single base off, so this may be a read error. V gene TRBV20-1 combines with J gene TRBJ2-5; 7 nucleotides line up with TRBD2. Germline V lookup: CDR1 DFQATT, CDR2 SNEGSKA (reference sequence). The trim removed 0 bases at V and 5 bases at J, leaving 9 bases unmatched. This CDR3 is 15 amino acids long. This CDR3 reads CSARDRRAGRETQYF. In nucleotides, the CDR3 is TGCAGTGCTAGAGATCGACGAGCGGGGAGGGAGACCCAGTACTTC.

A word on this clonotype: A much larger clone differs from this one at a single base, so this may be a read error. The rearrangement joins TRBV27 to TRBJ1-6, with a possible D match to TRBD1 (6 bases). This CDR3 region has 14 residues. Germline assignment: CDR1 MNHEY and CDR2 SMNVEV (reference sequence). CDR3 bases: TGTGCCAGCAGTCGTCAAGGGGCGGGGGCACCCCCCCACTTT. It codes for CASSRQGAGAPPHF.

This clonotype appeared a few times. This rearrangement joins TRBV27 to TRBJ2-3; maybe TRBD1 (5 bases). The V gene's germline CDR1 is MNHEY and CDR2 SMNVEV (reference sequence). CDR3 length: 12 residues. V was clipped by 5 bases and J by 6 bases, with 9 bases between them. The CDR3 coding sequence is TGTGCCAGCAGTAGACAGTTGGATACGCAGTATTTT. Translated, it gives CASSRQLDTQYF.

V usage is TRBV5-1 and J usage is TRBJ2-5; D ambiguous. The CDR3 runs 12 residues. Germline V gene data show CDR1 as SGHRS and CDR2 as YFSETQ. V was pared by 5 bases and J by 1 base, with 6 bases between. CDR3 loop: CASSYAQETQYF. Written as DNA, the CDR3 is TGCGCCAGCAGTTATGCCCAAGAGACCCAGTACTTC.

The rearrangement uses TRBV11-1 and TRBJ2-3; 14 bases line up with TRBD2. The ends lost 4 bases at V and 4 bases at J; junction bases unmatched: 7. The CDR3 is 17 amino acids. Germline CDR1 and CDR2: SGHAT and FQDESV (reference sequence). The DNA of the CDR3 is TGTGCCAGCAGCTCGGGACTAGCGGGGGTGCAGTCAGATACGCAGTATTTT. Its translation: CASSSGLAGVQSDTQYF.

This chain uses TRBV20-1 with TRBJ2-2; D unclear. Per the germline V gene, CDR1 is DFQATT and CDR2 is SNEGSKA (reference sequence). This CDR3 is built from 13 residues. V was shortened by 4 bases and J by 6 bases, with 12 bases between the two germline ends. As DNA, the CDR3 is TGCAGTGCTAAGAAGGATGTTTCCGGGGAGCTGTTTTTT. It is translated as CSAKKDVSGELFF.

The chain has TRBV20-1 and TRBJ2-5; D possibly matches TRBD1 or TRBD2 (5 bases each). Near its end, the DNA agrees better with TRBJ2-7, so the J call may be wrong. Per germline, CDR1 DFQATT and CDR2 SNEGSKA (reference sequence). The CDR3 loop spans 14 amino acids. The CDR3 DNA reads as TGCAGTGCTAGTCTGGGGACCAATCCCGGCGAGCAGTACTTC. Translated, it gives CSASLGTNPGEQYF.

The chain links TRBV11-2 to TRBJ2-1, with D perhaps TRBD1 or TRBD2 (5 bases each). The CDR3 loop spans 17 amino acids. In germline, CDR1 is SGHAT, CDR2 FQNNGV. V was shortened by 4 bases and J by 2 bases, with 18 bases between the two germline ends. CDR3 residues: CASSSVSGDGTYNEQFF. The CDR3 coding sequence is TGTGCCAGCAGCTCAGTCAGTGGGGACGGAACCTACAATGAGCAGTTCTTC. The whole variable domain, remainder taken from reference TRBV11-2 and TRBJ2-1, is EAGVAQSPRYKIIEKRQSVAFWCNPISGHATLYWYQQILGQGPKLLIQFQNNGVVDDSQLPKDRFSAERLKGVDSTLKIQPAKLEDSAVYLCASSSVSGDGTYNEQFFGPGTRLTVL.

The rearrangement uses TRBV7-3 and TRBJ2-1, with D uncertain. The J call may be incorrect, as the DNA end agrees better with TRBJ2-7. The CDR3 is made up of 13 amino acids. In germline, CDR1 is SGHTA, CDR2 FQGTGA. The CDR3, as DNA: TGTGCCAGCAGCTTAAATCAAGGCAATGAGCAGTACTTC. This sequence encodes CASSLNQGNEQYF.

V gene TRBV20-1 combines with J gene TRBJ1-1; no clear D. Germline V gene lookup returns CDR1 DFQATT and CDR2 SNEGSKA (reference sequence). The CDR3 sequence is 14 residues long. The V gene lost 2 bases and the J gene lost 1 base, with 11 bases spanning the gap. This chain's CDR3 is CSARPGEGNTEAFF. The CDR3 DNA is TGCAGTGCTAGACCCGGGGAGGGGAACACTGAAGCTTTCTTT.

This clonotype appeared many times. The gene calls are TRBV12-3 or TRBV12-4 and TRBJ2-3; D uncertain. This CDR3 has 15 residues. The V end was cut by 3 bases, the J end by 5 bases, with 15 bases between. The CDR3 DNA reads TGTGCCAGCAGTTTTTCCCGCCAGCCCCTAGATACGCAGTATTTT. The encoded protein is CASSFSRQPLDTQYF.

This clonotype showed up many times. V gene TRBV20-1 combines with J gene TRBJ2-1; 9 bases match TRBD2. The germline CDR1 and CDR2 sequences are DFQATT and SNEGSKA (reference sequence). The ends lost 0 bases at V and 10 bases at J; junction bases unmatched: 7. The CDR3 is 14 residues long. The CDR3, as DNA: TGCAGTGCTAGAGACCCGACTAGCGGTAAGGAGCAGTTCTTC. This gives the protein CSARDPTSGKEQFF.

J is TRBJ2-4 and V is TRBV9, with 8 bases aligning to TRBD2. The J call may be incorrect, as the DNA end agrees better with TRBJ2-7. There are 15 residues in the CDR3. Germline V gene sequence: CDR1 SGDLS, CDR2 YYNGEE. This CDR3 is CASSGSREGGNEQYF. CDR3 coding DNA: TGTGCCAGCAGCGGAAGCCGGGAGGGTGGAAACGAGCAGTACTTC.